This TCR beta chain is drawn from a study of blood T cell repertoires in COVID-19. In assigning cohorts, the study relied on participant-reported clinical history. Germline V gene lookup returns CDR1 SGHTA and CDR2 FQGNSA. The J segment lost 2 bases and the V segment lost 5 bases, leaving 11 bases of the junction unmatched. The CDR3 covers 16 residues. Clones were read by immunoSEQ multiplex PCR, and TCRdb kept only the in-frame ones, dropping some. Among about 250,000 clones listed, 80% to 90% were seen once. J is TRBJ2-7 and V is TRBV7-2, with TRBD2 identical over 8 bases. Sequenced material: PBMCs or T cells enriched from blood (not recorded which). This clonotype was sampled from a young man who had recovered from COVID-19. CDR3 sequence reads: CASSPAAGRGAYEQYF. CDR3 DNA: TGTGCCAGCAGCCCCGCCGCCGGGAGGGGCGCCTACGAGCAGTACTTC. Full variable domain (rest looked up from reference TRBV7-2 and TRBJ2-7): GAGVSQSPSNKVTEKGKDVELRCDPISGHTALYWYRQSLGQGLEFLIYFQGNSAPDKSGLPSDRFSAERTGGSVSTLTIQRTQQEDSAVYLCASSPAAGRGAYEQYFGPGTRLTVT.